There are many counts of the clone carrying this TCR beta chain. Germline CDR1 and CDR2: MNHEY and SVGAGI. The CDR3 is made up of 16 amino acids. V was trimmed by 0 bases and J by 4 bases, leaving 12 bases between them. The sample comes from a study of T-cell memory formation after mild COVID-19. Via MiXCR, TCRdb re-called the 5' RACE reads, giving one row per CDR3 protein. Here the sample spans hundreds of thousands of distinct CDR3 sequences, just over 20% being singletons. The sequence was collected from an adult woman who had mild COVID-19 (a few samples of this study predate the infection). Cell type and time point are not known. The sample taken for sequencing was PBMCs or a T cell subset sorted from them (not recorded which). The gene calls are TRBV6-5 and TRBJ2-2; a possible D gene is TRBD1 (7 bases). CDR3 nucleotide sequence: TGTGCCAGCAGTTACTCCAGGGGGGCCGGCACCGGGGAGCTGTTTTTT. It codes for CASSYSRGAGTGELFF.